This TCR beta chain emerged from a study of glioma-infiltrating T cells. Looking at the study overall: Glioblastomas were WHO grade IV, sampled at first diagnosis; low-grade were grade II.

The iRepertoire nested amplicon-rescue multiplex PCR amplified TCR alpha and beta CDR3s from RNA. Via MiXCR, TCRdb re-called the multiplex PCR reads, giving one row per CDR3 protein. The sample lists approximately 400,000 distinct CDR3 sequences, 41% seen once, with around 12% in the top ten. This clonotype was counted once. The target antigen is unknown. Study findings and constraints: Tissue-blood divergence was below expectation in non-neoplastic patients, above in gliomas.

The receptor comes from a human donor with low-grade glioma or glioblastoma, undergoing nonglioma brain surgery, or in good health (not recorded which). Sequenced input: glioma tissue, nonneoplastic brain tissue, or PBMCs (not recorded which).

DNA of the CDR3: TGTGCCAGCAGCGCAAGACAGAGCAACTATAATTCACCCCTCCACTTT. It codes for CASSARQSNYNSPLHF. The chain combines TRBV7-9 with TRBJ1-6; a weak D match, TRBD1 (5 bases). V was cut by 5 bases and J by 3 bases, with 14 bases left in between. CDR3 size: 16 residues. Germline assignment: CDR1 SEHNR and CDR2 FQNEAQ (reference sequence).